The T cell receptor (beta chain) described here comes from a study of blood T cell repertoires in COVID-19. The overall study: Nucleic acid was either cDNA or gDNA, and it came from T cells, B-cell-depleted T cells, or PBMCs.

All exposed participants met a person with COVID-19 within 2 weeks before entering the study. CDR3 length: 13 residues. The V gene lost 0 bases and the J gene lost 7 bases, with 9 bases spanning the gap. From germline, CDR1 is MNHEY and CDR2 SVGAGI. Libraries were prepared by immunoSEQ multiplex PCR; TCRdb keeps only in-frame clonotypes and omits some of them. The repertoire holds fewer than 400,000 clones, with 75% to 90% as singletons. The receptor's source is a woman in her 30s who had been exposed to COVID-19. The chain joins TRBV6-5 to TRBJ1-1, with D unresolved. The sequenced material came from PBMCs or T cells enriched from blood (not recorded which). The CDR3 region has the DNA TGTGCCAGCAGTTACTCGCGGGGAGGTGAAGCTTTCTTT. This translates into CASSYSRGGEAFF.